The rows below give T cell receptor beta chains drawn from one sample of a study of T cell responses to AZD1222 COVID-19 vaccine. Measured with immunoSEQ multiplex PCR; TCRdb has only the in-frame clones, and not every one. The sample shows roughly 100,000 clones, approximately 88% of them seen only once. This material consisted of peripheral blood, taken on day 0 of AZD1222 vaccination. These receptors originate from an adult in good health. Both conserved end residues are part of each CDR3. The D gene is left open where the match is weak. Rows may omit the clone size; those that give it use once, few, many or a size class.

D gene	V gene	clone size	J gene	CDR3 protein	CDR3 DNA
TRBD2	TRBV3-1/TRBV3-2	.	TRBJ2-7	CASSQGTSGRAGYEQYF	TGTGCCAGCAGCCAAGGGACTAGCGGGAGGGCCGGCTACGAGCAGTACTTC
.	TRBV25-1	.	TRBJ2-7	CASTLDYEQYF	TGTGCCAGCACCTTAGACTACGAGCAGTACTTC
TRBD2	TRBV4-2	.	TRBJ2-5	CASSPPGLAGETQYF	TGTGCCAGCAGCCCGCCGGGACTAGCGGGAGAGACCCAGTACTTC
TRBD1	TRBV6-6	.	TRBJ1-4	CASSLGQGVQMANEKLFF	TGTGCCAGCAGTCTGGGACAGGGGGTTCAGATGGCTAATGAAAAACTGTTTTTT
TRBD2	TRBV7-2	.	TRBJ2-5	CASSSQPPRLAGQETQYF	TGTGCCAGCAGCTCCCAACCCCCCCGACTAGCGGGACAAGAGACCCAGTACTTC
.	TRBV7-9	.	TRBJ2-7	CASSPKRRVGHEQYF	TGTGCCAGCAGCCCGAAGAGGAGGGTAGGCCACGAGCAGTACTTC
.	TRBV7-8	.	TRBJ2-7	CASSLQQKLSYEQYF	TGTGCCAGCAGCTTACAACAAAAACTCTCCTACGAGCAGTACTTC
.	TRBV2	.	TRBJ2-3	CARGRTDTQYF	TGTGCCAGGGGAAGGACAGATACGCAGTATTTT
TRBD2	TRBV9	.	TRBJ2-7	CASSVDGTSSYEQYF	TGTGCCAGCAGCGTAGACGGGACTAGTTCCTACGAGCAGTACTTC
.	TRBV4-2	once	TRBJ1-1	CASSQDPGQGFTEAFF	TGTGCCAGCAGCCAAGATCCCGGGCAGGGGTTTACTGAAGCTTTCTTT
.	TRBV4-2	.	TRBJ2-3	CASSQGGAQEDTQYF	TGTGCCAGCAGCCAAGGGGGGGCCCAGGAAGATACGCAGTATTTT
.	TRBV28	.	TRBJ2-5	CASSFGYQETQYF	TGTGCCAGCAGTTTTGGGTACCAAGAGACCCAGTACTTC
.	TRBV5-8	.	TRBJ1-6	CASSTFSPAQRGSPLHF	TGTGCCAGCAGCACTTTTTCCCCGGCCCAACGAGGATCACCCCTCCACTTT
TRBD2	TRBV9	.	TRBJ2-7	CASSGPLAGSPYEQYF	TGTGCCAGCAGCGGACCACTAGCGGGATCCCCATACGAGCAGTACTTC
.	TRBV6-1	.	TRBJ1-2	CASSEAGGGLFGYTF	TGTGCCAGCAGTGAAGCGGGAGGCGGCCTCTTTGGCTACACCTTC
TRBD2	TRBV5-5	.	TRBJ2-3	CASSLRSLAGRTDTQYF	TGTGCCAGCAGCTTGAGATCTCTAGCGGGGCGGACAGATACGCAGTATTTT
TRBD1	TRBV20-1	once	TRBJ1-2	CSASPHRGLYGYTF	TGCAGTGCTAGTCCCCACAGGGGGCTCTATGGCTACACCTTC
TRBD2	TRBV11-2	.	TRBJ2-2	CASSPRWGLATSNTGELFF	TGTGCCAGCAGCCCCCGTTGGGGACTAGCGACATCGAACACCGGGGAGCTGTTTTTT
TRBD2	TRBV7-9	.	TRBJ2-7	CASSLGLAGVHEQYF	TGTGCCAGCAGCTTAGGGCTAGCGGGAGTCCACGAGCAGTACTTC